This section outlines one TCR beta chain sequence together with its context. Its specificity is not known. The CDR3 consists of 13 residues. The ends were cut back, 0 bases at V and 4 bases at J, with 7 bases in the middle. Germline values: CDR1 GTSNPN, CDR2 SVGIG (reference sequence). The entry originates in a study of shared clonotypes between healthy human individuals. Study context: With ages of 18 to 49, the donors were a couple of women and a few men. Findings and caveats of the study: Unshared clonotypes carried lower generation probabilities than those common to all four donors.

Only in-frame clones appear in the TCRdb table, and some are missing; sequencing was by immunoSEQ multiplex PCR. The table records more than 900,000 clones, more than 75% of them present only once. CD4+ cells were split into CD45RA+ naive and CD45RA-negative memory subsets. This chain joins TRBV30 and TRBJ1-5; D remains unclear. The sample consisted of memory CD4+ T cells from PBMCs. The subset denotes: CD45RA-negative fraction. The receptor was derived from a man between 18 and 35 years old in good health. Some clones in this sample may be carry-over from other donors' samples. Here the CDR3 reads CAWSVVANQPQHF. The DNA for the CDR3 is TGTGCCTGGAGTGTAGTAGCGAATCAGCCCCAGCATTTT.